Detailed here is one T cell receptor beta chain. This record comes from a study of blood T cell repertoires in COVID-19. Libraries were prepared by immunoSEQ multiplex PCR; TCRdb keeps only in-frame clonotypes and omits some of them. The sample has more than 200,000 clones; roughly 83% are singletons. Sequencing used peripheral blood. The TCR was taken from a man aged 35 to 55 with acute or convalescent COVID-19.

The CDR3 is CASSPIEQGDTIYF. The CDR3 DNA reads as TGTGCCAGCTCACCAATTGAGCAAGGGGACACCATATATTTT. V gene TRBV18 combines with J gene TRBJ1-3, with D possibly TRBD1 on 5 matching bases. This CDR3 region has 14 residues. Germline V gene data show CDR1 as KGHSH and CDR2 as LQKENI. The V end was cut by 2 bases, the J end by 8 bases, with 13 bases between. Based on the CDR3 plus reference TRBV18 and TRBJ1-3, the full variable domain is NAGVMQNPRHLVRRRGQEARLRCSPMKGHSHVYWYRQLPEEGLKFMVYLQKENIIDESGMPKERFSAEFPKEGPSILRIQQVVRGDSAAYFCASSPIEQGDTIYFGEGSWLTVV.